A selection of T cell receptor beta chains follows, all from one sample in a study of blood T cell repertoires in COVID-19. The assay was immunoSEQ multiplex PCR, and TCRdb's table has in-frame clones only and misses some. The top ten clones hold around 3.1% of a sample with about 250,000 clones, 88% of them seen once. The sample consisted of PBMCs or T cells enriched from blood (not recorded which). The source is a woman between 40 and 55 years old who had been exposed to COVID-19. Each CDR3 is given without its conserved first and last residue. The size entry is marked missing in some rows and otherwise reads once, few, many or a size class.

size,J,V,CDR3
NA,TRBJ1-2,TRBV7-9,ASSLGGAMGYT
NA,TRBJ1-4,TRBV7-9,ASSSDYLTEKLF
NA,TRBJ2-3,TRBV7-3,ASSLTFTGRGSSDTQY
once,TRBJ2-6,TRBV5-1,ASSRWEGDSGANVLT
NA,TRBJ1-1,TRBV6-5,ASSYSTGAIEAF
once,TRBJ2-1,TRBV30,AWSSGLDNEQF
NA,TRBJ2-3,TRBV29-1,SVATTSGSTDTQY
once,TRBJ2-5,TRBV19,ASSNRQGRGETQY
NA,TRBJ1-5,TRBV28,ASSGQGLVPQH
NA,TRBJ1-2,TRBV11-2,ASSQDRGGVGYT
NA,TRBJ2-1,TRBV7-2,ASSLARGLVNNEQF
NA,TRBJ1-1,TRBV5-1,ASSPGTALTEAF
NA,TRBJ1-4,TRBV5-6,ASSSGGRNEKLF
once,TRBJ2-5,TRBV28,ASSLYRGSETQY
once,TRBJ2-1,TRBV10-2,ASSDPGSGSRHEQF
NA,TRBJ2-3,TRBV7-8,ASSEGLAGVTDTQY
NA,TRBJ2-1,TRBV4-3,ASSQDGLRSNEQF
NA,TRBJ1-6,TRBV20-1,SATEGAKLESPLH
NA,TRBJ1-2,TRBV24-1,ATSDAGTGVGYT
NA,TRBJ1-2,TRBV2,ASSVAQGWSSYGYT
NA,TRBJ1-2,TRBV3-1/TRBV3-2,ASSQTGGVDGYT
NA,TRBJ1-5,TRBV28,ASSYRASNQPQH
NA,TRBJ1-2,TRBV6-1,ASSEQGASYGYT